These 27 T cell receptor beta chains were sequenced from one sample in a study of blood T cells in healthy people across ages. The authors ran a second PCR of about 7 to 11 cycles using a sample-barcoded 5' primer and a J-beta primer mix. TCRdb called the 5' RACE reads again in MiXCR, with one record for every CDR3 protein. Of roughly 550,000 distinct CDR3 sequences detected, approximately 25% appear once; the ten largest clones hold around 10%. This sample also appeared in a second study, on T cells of mothers and their children.

The sample comprised blood. These receptors all come from a boy between 5 and 17 years old in good health.

The chain couples TRBV20-1 to TRBJ2-1; D gene uncertain. Trimming took 6 bases from V and 7 from J, leaving 19 bases between them. This CDR3 has 14 residues. CDR1 and CDR2 (germline): DFQATT, SNEGSKA (reference sequence). This CDR3 is CSADLVSPQNEQFF. CDR3 nucleotides: TGCAGTGCCGATTTAGTAAGTCCGCAGAATGAGCAGTTCTTC.

CDR3 loop: CASSFNVITYEQYF. The CDR3 nucleotides read TGTGCCAGCAGTTTTAACGTCATAACCTACGAGCAGTACTTC. V and J are TRBV28 and TRBJ2-7; no clear D gene. Per the germline V gene, CDR1 is MDHEN and CDR2 is SYDVKM. V was trimmed by 3 bases and J by 2 bases, leaving 11 bases between them. The CDR3 loop spans 14 amino acids.

The chain joins TRBV28 to TRBJ2-5, with D possibly matching TRBD1 (6 bases). V lost 3 bases and J 7 bases, leaving 9 bases between the germline ends. The germline CDR1 and CDR2 sequences are MDHEN and SYDVKM. This CDR3 has 12 residues. The CDR3 DNA sequence: TGTGCCAGCAGTTTTGGGGGCGGGACCCAGTACTTC. It yields the protein CASSFGGGTQYF.

In its sample, this clonotype was seen many times. The chain couples TRBV4-1 to TRBJ2-5; D gene ambiguous. This CDR3 spans 13 amino acids. Germline loops: CDR1 MGHRA, CDR2 YSYEKL. V was trimmed by 1 base and J by 5 bases, leaving 8 bases between them. The CDR3 reads CASSQVTVETQYF. The CDR3 DNA is TGCGCCAGCAGCCAAGTTACTGTGGAGACCCAGTACTTC.

The chain is built from TRBV7-2 and TRBJ2-7; 10 positions match TRBD1. CDR1 and CDR2 (germline): SGHTA, FQGNSA. V dropped 2 bases and J dropped 5; count of bases not matched to a gene: 6. The CDR3 is 15 amino acids. CDR3 sequence: CASSLRRDRGNEQYF. The CDR3 bases are TGTGCCAGCAGCTTACGCCGGGACAGGGGCAACGAGCAGTACTTC.

This clonotype was detected a few times. The rearrangement joins TRBV4-3 to TRBJ2-1, with 10 bases lining up with TRBD2. With V trimmed by 0 bases and J by 10 bases, 6 bases remained unmatched. This CDR3 region has 15 residues. CDR1 and CDR2 from the germline V gene are LGHNA and YSLEER. The CDR3 sequence: CASSQEAGGPGEQFF. CDR3 DNA sequence: TGCGCCAGCAGCCAAGAAGCGGGAGGGCCCGGAGAGCAGTTCTTC.

V gene TRBV12-3 or TRBV12-4 combines with J gene TRBJ1-1, with D hard to call. The length of the CDR3 is 13 residues. Deletions cut 0 bases from V and 6 bases from J, with 8 bases between. In DNA form, the CDR3 reads TGTGCCAGCAGTTTAGCGCGGCAGGCTGAAGCTTTCTTT. Translating it yields CASSLARQAEAFF.

This chain joins TRBV4-3 and TRBJ1-4; possible D gene TRBD1, 5 bases. The germline V and J ends were trimmed by 2 bases and 7 bases, with 11 bases remaining between them. The length of the CDR3 is 14 residues. CDR1 is LGHNA, CDR2 YSLEER, per germline. The CDR3 coding sequence is TGCGCCAGCAGCCAAACTGGGGGGGGTGAAAAACTGTTTTTT. This translates into CASSQTGGGEKLFF.

The rearrangement uses TRBV6-2 or TRBV6-3 and TRBJ1-6; 10 bases line up with TRBD1. The CDR3 spans 15 residues. CDR1 MNHEY and CDR2 SVGEGT come from the germline V gene. V gave up 7 bases and J gave up 7 bases; unmatched junction bases: 7. CDR3 in DNA: TGTGCCAGCAACCCGGACAGGGGGTGGAATTCACCCCTCCACTTT. It yields the protein CASNPDRGWNSPLHF.

The chain is built from TRBV12-3 or TRBV12-4 and TRBJ1-2; TRBD1 is a possible D gene (6 bases). The CDR3 runs 14 residues. V lost 5 bases, J lost 4 bases, and 14 bases lay in between. CDR3 amino acids: CASSHLDSSYGYTF. Here the CDR3 DNA reads TGTGCCAGCAGTCACTTGGACAGCAGCTATGGCTACACCTTC.

About this clonotype: One end of the junction is discordant with germline, which a read error may explain. This chain joins TRBV6-5 and TRBJ2-7, with 11 nucleotides matching TRBD2. This CDR3 comprises 16 residues. Germline values: CDR1 MNHEY, CDR2 SVGAGI. CDR3 DNA: TGTGCCAGCAGTTTATATACTAGCGGGAGCTCCTACGAGCAGTATTTC. It codes for CASSLYTSGSSYEQYF.

CDR3 amino acids: CASSQDWAGTKYF. The CDR3 DNA follows: TGTGCCAGCAGCCAAGATTGGGCAGGGACCAAGTACTTC. V usage is TRBV14 and J usage is TRBJ2-7; D may match TRBD1 or TRBD2 (5 bases each). The CDR3 runs to 13 residues. Trimming took off 0 bases at V and 11 bases at J, with 14 bases between the two ends. Germline V gene lookup returns CDR1 SGHDN and CDR2 FVKESK.

The rearrangement links TRBV28 to TRBJ2-7, with 7 bases matching TRBD1. Trimming took 7 bases from V and 2 from J; bases not matched to a gene: 2. Germline V CDR1 and CDR2: MDHEN, SYDVKM. The length of the CDR3 is 12 residues. The CDR3 region is CASTDRTYEQYF. CDR3 nucleotides: TGTGCCAGCACGGACAGGACCTACGAGCAGTACTTC.

This chain joins TRBV5-1 and TRBJ1-5, with D maybe TRBD1 (5 bases). CDR1 and CDR2 (germline): SGHRS, YFSETQ. V was shortened by 2 bases and J by 0 bases, with 9 bases between the two germline ends. This CDR3 comprises 15 residues. CDR3 residues: CASSFTGDSNQPQHF. The CDR3 DNA is TGCGCCAGCAGCTTCACAGGAGATAGCAATCAGCCCCAGCATTTT.

A few counts support this clonotype. A junction end diverges from the germline sequence, so it may reflect a read error. The V call is TRBV7-6, the J call TRBJ2-7; TRBD2 is a possible D gene (6 bases). In germline, CDR1 is SGHVS, CDR2 FNYEAQ. CDR3 size: 16 residues. CDR3 sequence (DNA): TGTGCCAGCAGCTTAGTATTAGCGGCAAACTCCTACGAGCGGTACTTC. Translating gives CASSLVLAANSYERYF.

CDR3 region: CASSLGYNTEAFF. The CDR3 DNA reads as TGCGCCAGCAGCTTGGGTTATAATACTGAAGCTTTCTTT. The genes are TRBV5-1 and TRBJ1-1; unclear D gene. The CDR3 is made up of 13 amino acids. Trimming left V 0 bases short and J 5 bases short, with 8 bases between. Germline-derived CDR1 and CDR2 are SGHRS and YFSETQ.

The chain carries TRBV2 and TRBJ2-1, with a tentative D call TRBD2 (6 bases). The DNA end is a closer match to TRBJ2-7, so the J assignment may be wrong. The CDR3 covers 17 residues. The germline gives CDR1 SNHLY, CDR2 FYNNEI. CDR3 in DNA: TGTGCCAGCAGTGAAGCGGGGATCGGGACTGCCTTCTACGAGCAGTACTTC. Protein product: CASSEAGIGTAFYEQYF.

The V and J genes are TRBV27 and TRBJ1-6, with D possibly being TRBD1 (6 bases). Deletions cut 3 bases from V and 9 bases from J, with 18 bases between. CDR3 length equals 16 residues. Per the germline V gene, CDR1 is MNHEY and CDR2 is SMNVEV (reference sequence). CDR3 residues: CASSFFTTGSGSPLHF. CDR3 DNA: TGTGCCAGCAGTTTCTTTACGACAGGATCGGGTTCACCCCTCCACTTT.

V is TRBV20-1 and J is TRBJ2-3; D gene unclear. CDR1 and CDR2 from the germline V gene are DFQATT and SNEGSKA (reference sequence). V dropped 0 bases and J dropped 3 bases, with 13 bases sitting between them. The CDR3 sequence is 15 residues long. The CDR3 here is CSARDRHISTDTQYF. As DNA, the CDR3 is TGCAGTGCTAGAGATCGCCATATCTCTACAGATACGCAGTATTTT.

In regard to this clonotype: This may be a read error: a much more frequent sequence differs by one nucleotide. The chain links TRBV7-2 to TRBJ2-7; TRBD1 agrees at 8 bases. This CDR3 is built from 13 residues. With 5 bases clipped from V and 6 bases from J, the junction kept 6 bases outside the gene matches. Germline CDR1 reads SGHTA; CDR2 reads FQGNSA. For the CDR3, the DNA is TGTGCCAGCAGCCCGGACAGGGTCGCCGAGCAGTACTTC. Translating gives CASSPDRVAEQYF.

The chain is built from TRBV27 and TRBJ1-2, with TRBD1 identical over 9 bases. This CDR3 spans 14 amino acids. Losses at the gene ends were 6 bases for V and 5 bases for J; bases not matched to a gene: 7. The germline V gene has CDR1 MNHEY and CDR2 SMNVEV (reference sequence). Here the CDR3 reads CASRETGGVYGYTF. CDR3 in DNA: TGTGCCAGCAGGGAGACAGGGGGGGTGTATGGCTACACCTTC.

This sequence joins TRBV4-2 and TRBJ2-7; no firm D call. CDR1 is LGHNA, CDR2 YNFKEQ, per germline. V was pared by 0 bases and J by 1 base, with 10 bases between. This CDR3 contains 15 residues. The CDR3 loop is CASSQDRAQSYEQYF. CDR3 DNA sequence: TGTGCCAGCAGCCAAGATAGAGCACAGTCCTACGAGCAGTACTTC.

The V gene is TRBV28, the J gene TRBJ2-2, with TRBD2 matching over 13 bases. V shed 8 bases and J 3 bases; nucleotides not matched to a gene: 3. The CDR3 is made up of 15 amino acids. Germline CDR1 reads MDHEN; CDR2 reads SYDVKM. CDR3: CASGLAGEDTGELFF. In DNA, the CDR3 is TGTGCCAGCGGACTAGCGGGAGAGGACACCGGGGAGCTGTTTTTT. The variable domain in full, completed from reference TRBV28 and TRBJ2-2, reads DVKVTQSSRYLVKRTGEKVFLECVQDMDHENMFWYRQDPGLGLRLIYFSYDVKMKEKGDIPEGYSVSREKKERFSLILESASTNQTSMYLCASGLAGEDTGELFFGEGSRLTVL.

This clonotype has a handful of counts. One end of the junction is discordant with germline, which a read error may explain. The J gene is TRBJ2-1, the V gene TRBV5-1, with D tentatively TRBD1 (5 bases). CDR1 is SGHRS, CDR2 YFSETQ, per germline. The CDR3 spans 17 residues. The CDR3 DNA reads as TGCGCCGGCAGCAGCAGGGTGGTTGGGCTCTCCTACAATGAGCAGTTCTTC. This codes for CAGSSRVVGLSYNEQFF.

J is TRBJ1-2 and V is TRBV20-1; D is uncertain. The CDR3 totals 14 residues. Germline V gene lookup returns CDR1 DFQATT and CDR2 SNEGSKA (reference sequence). V was shortened by 0 bases and J by 7 bases, with 15 bases between the two germline ends. The CDR3: CSARDYLPRGGYTF. In nucleotides, the CDR3 is TGCAGTGCTAGAGATTATCTTCCCCGGGGTGGCTACACCTTC.

Comment on this clonotype: A much larger clone lies a single base off, so this may be a read error. This sequence joins TRBV6-9 and TRBJ2-7; D remains unclear. The CDR3 has 16 residues. Germline-derived CDR1 and CDR2 are MNHGY and SVAAGI. CDR3 sequence: CASTHHLVARSYGQYF. In nucleotides, the CDR3 is TGTGCCAGCACCCATCACCTTGTGGCGCGTTCCTACGGGCAGTACTTC.

This clonotype occurred a few times. The genes are TRBV2 and TRBJ1-2; D is possibly TRBD1 (5 bases). This CDR3 spans 14 amino acids. V lost 2 bases and J 7 bases, leaving 14 bases between the germline ends. Germline assignment: CDR1 SNHLY and CDR2 FYNNEI. The CDR3 nucleotides are TGTGCCAGCAGTGAATTTTTAAAGGGGACTGGCTACACCTTC. Protein sequence: CASSEFLKGTGYTF.